These T cell receptor beta chains were read from a single sample in a study of T cell responses to AZD1222 COVID-19 vaccine. Some clones are missing from TCRdb's copy, which holds only in-frame ones; the method was immunoSEQ multiplex PCR. The sample shows about 160,000 clones, 91% of them seen only once. Specimen: peripheral blood, collected on day 0 of AZD1222 vaccination. The receptors were gathered from an adult in good health. CDR3s include the opening cysteine and the closing phenylalanine or tryptophan. The order of the fields is V gene, clone size, J gene, D gene, CDR3 protein, CDR3 DNA. A D gene is named only where the DNA matches it firmly. A row's size may be missing; if present it is once, few, many or a size class.

>TRBV7-9|.|TRBJ1-4|.
CASSARSEGEKLFF
TGTGCCAGCAGCGCCCGGTCGGAGGGGGAAAAACTGTTTTTT
>TRBV27|.|TRBJ1-6|.
CASSLSGSSYNSPLHF
TGTGCCAGCAGTTTATCCGGGAGCTCCTATAATTCACCCCTCCACTTT
>TRBV30|.|TRBJ2-7|TRBD1
CAWSAPRTGRYEQYF
TGTGCCTGGAGTGCTCCCCGGACAGGGCGCTACGAGCAGTACTTC
>TRBV6-2/TRBV6-3|.|TRBJ1-2|.
CASSYGGDEYGYTF
TGTGCCAGCAGTTACGGAGGGGATGAGTATGGCTACACCTTC
>TRBV19|once|TRBJ2-2|TRBD1
CASSFGTVNTGELFF
TGTGCCAGTTCCTTCGGGACAGTAAACACCGGGGAGCTGTTTTTT
>TRBV6-5|.|TRBJ2-2|.
CASKQNTGELFF
TGTGCCAGTAAACAGAACACCGGGGAGCTGTTTTTT
>TRBV4-3|.|TRBJ1-6|.
CASSPRPQDNSPLHF
TGCGCCAGCAGCCCCCGGCCACAGGATAATTCACCCCTCCACTTT
>TRBV9|.|TRBJ1-6|TRBD1
CASSVDRGVNSPLHF
TGTGCCAGCAGCGTCGACAGGGGCGTTAATTCACCCCTCCACTTT
>TRBV19|.|TRBJ2-7|TRBD2
CASTQAGGPNYEQYF
TGTGCCAGTACTCAAGCGGGAGGGCCGAACTACGAGCAGTACTTC
>TRBV27|.|TRBJ2-1|TRBD2
CASSSSGGRPYNEQFF
TGTGCCAGCAGTTCCTCGGGGGGACGGCCCTACAATGAGCAGTTCTTC
>TRBV19|.|TRBJ2-7|TRBD2
CASSMAGGRARYEQYF
TGTGCCAGTAGTATGGCTGGAGGGAGGGCCAGGTACGAGCAGTACTTC
>TRBV4-2|.|TRBJ2-3|TRBD2
CASSQALTPGLADRSTDTQYF
TGTGCCAGCAGCCAGGCCCTTACACCGGGACTAGCGGACCGTAGCACAGATACGCAGTATTTT
>TRBV11-2|.|TRBJ2-7|.
CASSSDTPSVEQYF
TGTGCCAGCAGCTCCGACACCCCAAGTGTCGAGCAGTACTTC
>TRBV18|.|TRBJ1-5|.
CASSPTVSNQPQHF
TGTGCCAGCTCACCGACAGTAAGCAATCAGCCCCAGCATTTT
>TRBV5-8|.|TRBJ1-2|.
CASSLTRVGGVQFGYTF
TGTGCCAGCAGCTTAACCCGGGTGGGCGGCGTCCAGTTCGGCTACACCTTC
>TRBV6-5|.|TRBJ1-1|TRBD1
CATGGGRAFF
TGTGCCACAGGGGGAGGACGAGCTTTCTTT
>TRBV5-8|.|TRBJ1-2|.
CASRTTGTYGYTF
TGTGCCAGCAGGACCACAGGGACGTATGGCTACACCTTC
>TRBV7-3|.|TRBJ2-5|.
CASSFLPGDGETQYF
TGTGCCAGCAGCTTCCTCCCGGGGGATGGGGAGACCCAGTACTTC
>TRBV6-5|.|TRBJ2-2|.
CASSFINTGELFF
TGTGCCAGCAGTTTCATAAACACCGGGGAGCTGTTTTTT
>TRBV6-2/TRBV6-3|.|TRBJ1-1|TRBD1
CASSYPGLQGVPEAFF
TGTGCCAGCAGTTACCCGGGGTTACAGGGGGTGCCTGAAGCTTTCTTT
>TRBV4-1|.|TRBJ2-7|.
CASSQEGAGGVYEQYF
TGCGCCAGCAGCCAAGAGGGCGCAGGGGGGGTTTACGAGCAGTACTTC
>TRBV7-8|.|TRBJ1-1|.
CASSLAGVMNTEAFF
TGTGCCAGCAGCTTAGCAGGGGTCATGAACACTGAAGCTTTCTTT
>TRBV29-1|.|TRBJ1-2|TRBD1
CGVLGQGFGYTF
TGCGGCGTTCTGGGACAGGGGTTTGGCTACACCTTC
>TRBV11-3|.|TRBJ2-1|TRBD1
CASSSRDREHNEQFF
TGTGCCAGCAGTTCGAGGGACAGGGAACACAATGAGCAGTTCTTC
>TRBV18|.|TRBJ1-2|.
CASSPIFQRGSGYTF
TGTGCCAGCTCACCTATATTTCAAAGGGGCAGTGGCTACACCTTC
>TRBV3-1/TRBV3-2|once|TRBJ2-3|.
CASHLQGTDTQYF
TGTGCCAGCCACCTACAGGGAACAGATACGCAGTATTTT
>TRBV5-5|.|TRBJ1-2|.
CASSIAGTAADYGYTF
TGTGCCAGCAGCATAGCCGGGACGGCAGCCGACTATGGCTACACCTTC
>TRBV4-3|.|TRBJ1-2|.
CASSQVSPGSAGYTF
TGCGCCAGCAGCCAAGTTAGTCCGGGGTCGGCTGGCTACACCTTC
>TRBV5-4|.|TRBJ2-7|TRBD1
CASSLGQGGPFVYEQYF
TGTGCCAGCAGCTTGGGACAGGGGGGACCTTTCGTCTACGAGCAGTACTTC
>TRBV12-1|.|TRBJ2-7|.
CASSRRLADAYEQYF
TGTGCCAGCAGCCGCCGATTAGCGGACGCCTACGAGCAGTACTTC
>TRBV28|.|TRBJ2-1|.
CASSLGGGGYNEQFF
TGTGCCAGCAGTTTAGGCGGAGGGGGCTACAATGAGCAGTTCTTC
>TRBV6-5|once|TRBJ1-1|.
CASKTRGMNTEAFF
TGTGCCAGCAAAACCCGGGGGATGAACACTGAAGCTTTCTTT
>TRBV24-1|.|TRBJ2-7|TRBD1
CATSDLRQGSYEQYF
TGTGCCACCAGTGATTTGAGACAGGGTAGCTACGAGCAGTACTTC
>TRBV25-1|.|TRBJ2-5|.
CASSERVRPQETQYF
TGTGCCAGCAGTGAACGGGTGAGACCCCAAGAGACCCAGTACTTC
>TRBV27|.|TRBJ1-5|.
CASSLSPVGGNQPQHF
TGTGCCAGCAGCCTTTCCCCTGTTGGGGGCAATCAGCCCCAGCATTTT
>TRBV15|.|TRBJ2-7|.
CATRPATGTYEQYF
TGTGCCACCCGACCCGCGACAGGAACCTACGAGCAGTACTTC
>TRBV12-5|.|TRBJ2-7|.
CASGLVQSSRYEQYF
TGTGCTAGTGGTTTGGTTCAATCCAGTCGATACGAGCAGTACTTC